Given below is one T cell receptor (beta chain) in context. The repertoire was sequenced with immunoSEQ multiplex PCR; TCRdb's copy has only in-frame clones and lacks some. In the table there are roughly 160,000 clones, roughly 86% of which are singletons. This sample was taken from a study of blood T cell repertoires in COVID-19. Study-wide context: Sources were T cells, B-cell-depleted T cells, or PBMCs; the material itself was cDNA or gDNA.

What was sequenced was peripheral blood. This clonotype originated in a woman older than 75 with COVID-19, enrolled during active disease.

CDR3 residues: CASSSRQGGNGYTF. CDR3 DNA sequence: TGTGCCAGCAGCTCTCGACAGGGCGGGAATGGCTACACCTTC. The chain carries TRBV7-2 and TRBJ1-2; 7 nucleotides align to TRBD1. CDR1 and CDR2 (germline): SGHTA, FQGNSA. The CDR3 extends over 14 amino acids. The V segment lost 4 bases and the J segment 6 bases; nucleotides outside the gene matches: 8. Looking up the rest from reference TRBV7-2 and TRBJ1-2 gives the full variable domain: GAGVSQSPSNKVTEKGKDVELRCDPISGHTALYWYRQSLGQGLEFLIYFQGNSAPDKSGLPSDRFSAERTGGSVSTLTIQRTQQEDSAVYLCASSSRQGGNGYTFGSGTRLTVV.